Below are 4 T cell receptor beta chains sequenced from a single sample in a study of T cell responses to AZD1222 COVID-19 vaccine. The method was immunoSEQ multiplex PCR; TCRdb's version includes in-frame clones alone and lacks a portion of them. The table includes about 94,000 clones, 85% detected once. The specimen was peripheral blood, collected 28 days after the second AZD1222 dose. These receptors all come from an adult who received the AZD1222 COVID-19 vaccine.

The chain combines TRBV6-2 or TRBV6-3 with TRBJ2-1; D remains unclear. Germline V gene data show CDR1 as MNHEY and CDR2 as SVGEGT. Trimming shortened V by 2 bases and J by 0 bases, and 8 bases separated the two germline ends. The CDR3 loop spans 15 amino acids. CDR3 in DNA: TGTGCCAGCAGTTACGAGGCGGTCTCCTACAATGAGCAGTTCTTC. It codes for CASSYEAVSYNEQFF.

This clone was counted a single time. The chain links TRBV19 to TRBJ2-5; D is possibly TRBD2 (5 bases). Germline lookup yields CDR1 LNHDA and CDR2 SQIVND (reference sequence). This CDR3 comprises 14 residues. The V and J ends lost 2 bases and 4 bases respectively, with 11 bases between them. The CDR3 DNA sequence: TGTGCCAGTAGTATAAGCGGACCAATAGAGACCCAGTACTTC. This codes for CASSISGPIETQYF.

Written as DNA, the CDR3 is TGTGCCAGCAGCACACTAGCGGGGGCGCGGTGGCAGTTCTTC. Translation: CASSTLAGARWQFF. The rearrangement links TRBV11-2 to TRBJ2-1; 11 bases line up with TRBD2. The CDR3 spans 14 residues. V lost 5 bases to trimming and J lost 12 bases; unmatched junction nucleotides: 9. Germline-derived CDR1 and CDR2 are SGHAT and FQNNGV.

The gene calls are TRBV27 and TRBJ1-1; 7 bases are a match to TRBD1. Per the germline V gene, CDR1 is MNHEY and CDR2 is SMNVEV (reference sequence). The CDR3 loop spans 14 amino acids. The V and J ends lost 6 bases and 7 bases, in that order; junction bases with no gene match: 11. CDR3 protein: CASSLRQGPFEAFF. CDR3 DNA: TGTGCCAGCAGCCTAAGACAGGGACCGTTTGAAGCTTTCTTT.